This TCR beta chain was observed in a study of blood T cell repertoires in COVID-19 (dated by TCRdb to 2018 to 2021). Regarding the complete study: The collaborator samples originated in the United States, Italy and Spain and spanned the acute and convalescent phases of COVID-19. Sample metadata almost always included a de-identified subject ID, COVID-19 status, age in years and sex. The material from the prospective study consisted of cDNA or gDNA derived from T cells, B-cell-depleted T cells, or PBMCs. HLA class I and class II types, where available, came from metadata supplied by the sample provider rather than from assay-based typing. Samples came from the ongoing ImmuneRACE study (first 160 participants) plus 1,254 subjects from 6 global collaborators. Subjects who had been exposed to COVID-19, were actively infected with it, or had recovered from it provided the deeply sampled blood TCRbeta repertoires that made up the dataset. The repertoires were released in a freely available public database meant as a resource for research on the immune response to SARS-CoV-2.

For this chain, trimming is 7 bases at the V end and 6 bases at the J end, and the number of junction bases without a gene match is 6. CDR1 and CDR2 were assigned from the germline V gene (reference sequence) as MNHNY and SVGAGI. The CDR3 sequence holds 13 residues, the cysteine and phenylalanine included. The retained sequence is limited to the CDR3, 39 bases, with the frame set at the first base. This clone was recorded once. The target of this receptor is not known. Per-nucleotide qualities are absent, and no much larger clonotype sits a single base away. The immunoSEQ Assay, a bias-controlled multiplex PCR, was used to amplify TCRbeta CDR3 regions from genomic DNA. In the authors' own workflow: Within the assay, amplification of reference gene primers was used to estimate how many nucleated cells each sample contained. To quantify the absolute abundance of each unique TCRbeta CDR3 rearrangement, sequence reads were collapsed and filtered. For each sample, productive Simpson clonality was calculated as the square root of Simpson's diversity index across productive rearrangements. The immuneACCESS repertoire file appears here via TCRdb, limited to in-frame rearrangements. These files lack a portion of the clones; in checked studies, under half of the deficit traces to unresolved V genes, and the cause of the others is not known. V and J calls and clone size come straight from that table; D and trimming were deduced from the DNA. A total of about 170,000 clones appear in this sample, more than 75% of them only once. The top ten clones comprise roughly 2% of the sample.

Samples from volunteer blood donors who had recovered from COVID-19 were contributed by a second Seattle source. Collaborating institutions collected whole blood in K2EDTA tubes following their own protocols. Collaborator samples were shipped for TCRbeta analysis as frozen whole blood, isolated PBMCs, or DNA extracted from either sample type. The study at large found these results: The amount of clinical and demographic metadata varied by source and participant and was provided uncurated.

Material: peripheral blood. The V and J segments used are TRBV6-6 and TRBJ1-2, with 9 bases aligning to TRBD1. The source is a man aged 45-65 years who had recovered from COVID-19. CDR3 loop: CASTRQGEDGYTF. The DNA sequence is TGTGCCAGCACTCGACAGGGGGAGGATGGCTACACCTTC.